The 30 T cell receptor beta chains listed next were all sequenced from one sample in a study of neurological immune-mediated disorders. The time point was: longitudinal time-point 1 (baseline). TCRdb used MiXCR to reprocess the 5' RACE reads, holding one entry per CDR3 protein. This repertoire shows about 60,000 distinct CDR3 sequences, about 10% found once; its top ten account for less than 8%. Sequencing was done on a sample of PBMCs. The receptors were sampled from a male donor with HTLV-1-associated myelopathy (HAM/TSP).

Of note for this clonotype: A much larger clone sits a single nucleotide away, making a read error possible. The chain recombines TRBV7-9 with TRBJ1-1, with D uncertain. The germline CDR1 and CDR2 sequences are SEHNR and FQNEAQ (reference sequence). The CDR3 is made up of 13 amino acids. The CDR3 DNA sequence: TGTACCAGCAGCCCTCTCATGGGGACTGAAGCTTTCTTT. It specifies CTSSPLMGTEAFF. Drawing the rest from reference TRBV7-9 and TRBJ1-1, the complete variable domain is DTGVSQNPRHKITKRGQNVTFRCDPISEHNRLYWYRQTLGQGPEFLTYFQNEAQLEKSRLLSDRFSAERPKGSFSTLEIQRTEQGDSAMYLCTSSPLMGTEAFFGQGTRLTVV.

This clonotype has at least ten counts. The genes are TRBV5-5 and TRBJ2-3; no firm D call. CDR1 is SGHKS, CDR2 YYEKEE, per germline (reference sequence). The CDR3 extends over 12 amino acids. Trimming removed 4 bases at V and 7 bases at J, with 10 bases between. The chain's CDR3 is CASSQERYTQYF. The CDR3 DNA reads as TGTGCCAGCAGCCAAGAGAGATATACGCAGTATTTT.

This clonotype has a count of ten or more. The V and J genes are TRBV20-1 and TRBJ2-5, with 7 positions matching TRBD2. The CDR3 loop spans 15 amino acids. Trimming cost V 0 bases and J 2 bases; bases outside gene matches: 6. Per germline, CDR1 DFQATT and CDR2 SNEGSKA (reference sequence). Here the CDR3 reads CSARDGGLIQETQYF. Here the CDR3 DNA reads TGCAGTGCTAGAGATGGGGGACTAATTCAAGAGACCCAGTACTTC.

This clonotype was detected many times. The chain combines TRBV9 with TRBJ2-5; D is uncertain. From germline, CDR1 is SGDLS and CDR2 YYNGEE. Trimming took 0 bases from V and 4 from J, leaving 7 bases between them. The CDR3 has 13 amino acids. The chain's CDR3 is CASSVGHRETQYF. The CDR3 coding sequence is TGTGCCAGCAGCGTAGGCCACCGAGAGACCCAGTACTTC.

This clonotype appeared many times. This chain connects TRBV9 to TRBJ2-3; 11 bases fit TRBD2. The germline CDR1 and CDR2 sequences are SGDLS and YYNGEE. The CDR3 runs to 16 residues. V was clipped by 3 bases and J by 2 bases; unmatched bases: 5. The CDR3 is CASSAVSGGDTDTQYF. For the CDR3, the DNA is TGTGCCAGCAGCGCCGTTAGCGGGGGGGACACAGATACGCAGTATTTT.

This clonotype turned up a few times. For the CDR3, the DNA is TGTGCCAGCAGCTTAGGGCAGGCCCGGAACACTGAAGCTTTCTTT. Residues: CASSLGQARNTEAFF. V usage is TRBV11-3 and J usage is TRBJ1-1, with no clear D. Trimming took off 1 base at V and 1 base at J, with 10 bases between the two ends. Germline V gene sequence: CDR1 SGHNT, CDR2 YENEEA. The CDR3 sequence is 15 residues long.

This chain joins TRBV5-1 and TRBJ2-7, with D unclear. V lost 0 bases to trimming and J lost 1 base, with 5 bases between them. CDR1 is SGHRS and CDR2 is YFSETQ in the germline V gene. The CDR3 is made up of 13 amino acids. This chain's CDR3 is CASSLAVSYEQYF. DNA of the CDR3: TGCGCCAGCAGCTTGGCAGTTTCCTACGAGCAGTACTTC.

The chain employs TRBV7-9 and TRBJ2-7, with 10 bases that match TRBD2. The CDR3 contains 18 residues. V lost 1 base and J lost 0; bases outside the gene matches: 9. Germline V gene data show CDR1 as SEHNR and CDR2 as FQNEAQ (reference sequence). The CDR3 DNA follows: TGTGCCAGCAGCTTAGGTCCTACTAGCGGGGCCAGCTCCTACGAGCAGTACTTC. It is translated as CASSLGPTSGASSYEQYF.

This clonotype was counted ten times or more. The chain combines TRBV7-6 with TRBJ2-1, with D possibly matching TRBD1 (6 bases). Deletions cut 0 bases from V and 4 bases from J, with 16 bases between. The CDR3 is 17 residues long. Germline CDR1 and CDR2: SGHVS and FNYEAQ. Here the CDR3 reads CASSLAVGQGRYNEQFF. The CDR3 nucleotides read TGTGCCAGCAGCTTAGCCGTGGGACAAGGCAGATACAATGAGCAGTTCTTC.

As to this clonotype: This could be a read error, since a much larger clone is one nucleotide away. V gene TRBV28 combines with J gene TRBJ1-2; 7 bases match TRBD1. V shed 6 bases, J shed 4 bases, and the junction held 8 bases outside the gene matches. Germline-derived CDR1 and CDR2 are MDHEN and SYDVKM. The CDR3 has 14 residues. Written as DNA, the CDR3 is TGTGCCAGCAGGACCGGGACAGACACCTATGGCTACACCTTC. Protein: CASRTGTDTYGYTF.

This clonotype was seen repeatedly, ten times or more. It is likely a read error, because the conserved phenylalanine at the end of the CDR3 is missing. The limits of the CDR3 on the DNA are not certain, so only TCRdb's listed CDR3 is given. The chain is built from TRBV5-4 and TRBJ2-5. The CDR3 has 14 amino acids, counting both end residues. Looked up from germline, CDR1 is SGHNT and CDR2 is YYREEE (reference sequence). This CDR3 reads CASSRENGQGPSTS.

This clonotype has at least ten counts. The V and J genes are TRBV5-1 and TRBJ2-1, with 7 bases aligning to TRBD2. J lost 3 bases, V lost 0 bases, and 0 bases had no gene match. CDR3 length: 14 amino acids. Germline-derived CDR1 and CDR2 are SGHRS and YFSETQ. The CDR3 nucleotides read TGCGCCAGCAGCTTGGGGGACTACTACAATGAGCAGTTCTTC. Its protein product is CASSLGDYYNEQFF. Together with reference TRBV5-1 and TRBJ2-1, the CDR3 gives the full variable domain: KAGVTQTPRYLIKTRGQQVTLSCSPISGHRSVSWYQQTPGQGLQFLFEYFSETQRNKGNFPGRFSGRQFSNSRSEMNVSTLELGDSALYLCASSLGDYYNEQFFGPGTRLTVL.

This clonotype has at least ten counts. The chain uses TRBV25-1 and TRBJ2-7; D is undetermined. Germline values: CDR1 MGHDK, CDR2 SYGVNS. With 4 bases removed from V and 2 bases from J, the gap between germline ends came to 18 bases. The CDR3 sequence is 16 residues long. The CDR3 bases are TGTGCCAGCAGTGGATCGGTTTCGACTCACCCCTACGAGCAGTACTTC. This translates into CASSGSVSTHPYEQYF.

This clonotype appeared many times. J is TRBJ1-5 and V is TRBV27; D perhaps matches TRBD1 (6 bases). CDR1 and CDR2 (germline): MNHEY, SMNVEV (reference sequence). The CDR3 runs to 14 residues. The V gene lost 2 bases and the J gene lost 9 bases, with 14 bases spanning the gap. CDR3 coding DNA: TGTGCCAGCAGTTTACGGGGGCCGGAGGCGCCCCAGCATTTT. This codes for CASSLRGPEAPQHF.

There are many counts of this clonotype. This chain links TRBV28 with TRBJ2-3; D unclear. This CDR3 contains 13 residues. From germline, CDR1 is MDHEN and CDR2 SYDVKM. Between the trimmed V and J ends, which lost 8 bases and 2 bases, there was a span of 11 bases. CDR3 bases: TGTGCCAGCTACCGGAGATTCACAGATACGCAGTATTTT. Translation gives CASYRRFTDTQYF.

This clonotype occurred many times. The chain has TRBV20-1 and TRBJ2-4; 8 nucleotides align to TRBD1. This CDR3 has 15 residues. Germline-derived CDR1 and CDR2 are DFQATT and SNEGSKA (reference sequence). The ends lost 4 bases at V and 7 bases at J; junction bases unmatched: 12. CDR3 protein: CSANPRQGWRNIQYF. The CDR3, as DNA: TGCAGTGCTAACCCCAGACAGGGGTGGAGGAACATTCAGTACTTC.

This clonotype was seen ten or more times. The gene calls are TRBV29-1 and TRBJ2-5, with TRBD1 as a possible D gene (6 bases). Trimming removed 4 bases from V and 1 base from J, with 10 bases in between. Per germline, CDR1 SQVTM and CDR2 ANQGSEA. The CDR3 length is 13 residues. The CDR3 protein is CSVAQGFQETQYF. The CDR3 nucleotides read TGCAGCGTTGCACAGGGATTCCAAGAGACCCAGTACTTC.

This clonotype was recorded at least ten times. CDR3 nucleotide sequence: TGTGCCAGCAGCCAAACCTATACCGGGGAGCTGTTTTTT. This translates into CASSQTYTGELFF. The rearrangement links TRBV3-1 to TRBJ2-2; D not resolved. CDR1 is LGHDT and CDR2 is YNNKEL in the germline V gene (reference sequence). This CDR3 comprises 13 residues. The V end was cut by 2 bases, the J end by 5 bases, with 6 bases between.

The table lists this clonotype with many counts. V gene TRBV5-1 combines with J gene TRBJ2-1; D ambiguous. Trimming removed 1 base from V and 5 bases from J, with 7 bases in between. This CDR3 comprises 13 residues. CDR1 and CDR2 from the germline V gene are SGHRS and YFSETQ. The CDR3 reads CASSLSRDNEQFF. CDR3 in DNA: TGCGCCAGCAGCTTGTCTCGGGACAATGAGCAGTTCTTC. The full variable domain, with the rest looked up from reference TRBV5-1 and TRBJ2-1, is KAGVTQTPRYLIKTRGQQVTLSCSPISGHRSVSWYQQTPGQGLQFLFEYFSETQRNKGNFPGRFSGRQFSNSRSEMNVSTLELGDSALYLCASSLSRDNEQFFGPGTRLTVL.

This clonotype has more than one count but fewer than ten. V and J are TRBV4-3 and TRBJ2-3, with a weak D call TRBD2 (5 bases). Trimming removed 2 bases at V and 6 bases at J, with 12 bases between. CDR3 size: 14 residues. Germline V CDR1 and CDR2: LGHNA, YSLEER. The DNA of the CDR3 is TGCGCCAGCAGCCAAAGTTTTAGCGTGGATACGCAGTATTTT. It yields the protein CASSQSFSVDTQYF.

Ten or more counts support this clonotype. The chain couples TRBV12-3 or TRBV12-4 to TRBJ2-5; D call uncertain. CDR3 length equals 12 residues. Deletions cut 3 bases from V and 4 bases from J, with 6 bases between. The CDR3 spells CASSFVPETQYF. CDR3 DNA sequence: TGTGCCAGCAGTTTCGTTCCAGAGACCCAGTACTTC.

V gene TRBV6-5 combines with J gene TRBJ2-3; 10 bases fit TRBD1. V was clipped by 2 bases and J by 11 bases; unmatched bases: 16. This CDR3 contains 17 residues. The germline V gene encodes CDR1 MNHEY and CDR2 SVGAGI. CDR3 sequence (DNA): TGTGCCAGCAGTTACGGCTCCCTTAGGACAGGGGGTCAGGAGCAGTATTTT. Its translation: CASSYGSLRTGGQEQYF.

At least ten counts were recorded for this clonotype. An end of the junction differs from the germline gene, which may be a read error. CDR3 coding DNA: TGTGCCAGCACCTTGCTACGGGGAGGGGATTATGGCTACACCTTC. This sequence encodes CASTLLRGGDYGYTF. V is TRBV5-6 and J is TRBJ1-2; tentative D call: TRBD1 (5 bases). CDR3 size: 15 residues. Germline V gene data show CDR1 as SGHDT and CDR2 as YYEEEE. The complete variable domain, with remaining parts taken from reference TRBV5-6 and TRBJ1-2, reads DAGVTQSPTHLIKTRGQQVTLRCSPKSGHDTVSWYQQALGQGPQFIFQYYEEEERQRGNFPDRFSGHQFPNYSSELNVNALLLGDSALYLCASTLLRGGDYGYTFGSGTRLTVV.

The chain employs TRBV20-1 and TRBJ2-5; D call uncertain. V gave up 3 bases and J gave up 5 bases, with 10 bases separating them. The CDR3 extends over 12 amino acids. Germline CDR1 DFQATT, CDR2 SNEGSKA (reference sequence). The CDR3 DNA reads TGCAGTGCTAGTGGGCGGCGTGAGACCCAGTACTTC. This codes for CSASGRRETQYF.

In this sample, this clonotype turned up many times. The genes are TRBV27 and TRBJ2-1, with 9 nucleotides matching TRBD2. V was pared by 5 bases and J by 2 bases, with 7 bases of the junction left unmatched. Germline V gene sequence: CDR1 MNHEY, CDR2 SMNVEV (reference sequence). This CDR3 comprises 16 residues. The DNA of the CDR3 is TGTGCCAGCAGTGAAATAGCGGGGGTAGCCTACAATGAGCAGTTCTTC. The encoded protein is CASSEIAGVAYNEQFF.

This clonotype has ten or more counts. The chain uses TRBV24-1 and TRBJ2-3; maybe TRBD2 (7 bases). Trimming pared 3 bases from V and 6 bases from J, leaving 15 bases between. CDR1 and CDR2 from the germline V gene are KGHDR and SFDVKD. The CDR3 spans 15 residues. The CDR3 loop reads CATSDLGGDRDTQYF. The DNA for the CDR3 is TGTGCCACCAGTGATCTAGGGGGGGATCGGGATACGCAGTATTTT.

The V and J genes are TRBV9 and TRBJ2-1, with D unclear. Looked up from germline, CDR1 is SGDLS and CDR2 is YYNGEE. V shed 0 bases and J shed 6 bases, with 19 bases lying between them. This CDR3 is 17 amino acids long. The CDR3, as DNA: TGTGCCAGCAGCGTAGGGTTCCGATCCGCACACCCCAATGAGCAGTTCTTC. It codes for CASSVGFRSAHPNEQFF.

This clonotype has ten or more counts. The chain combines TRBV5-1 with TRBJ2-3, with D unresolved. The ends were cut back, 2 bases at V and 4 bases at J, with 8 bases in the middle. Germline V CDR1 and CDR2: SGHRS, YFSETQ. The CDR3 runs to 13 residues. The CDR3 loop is CASSFKVSDTQYF. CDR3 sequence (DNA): TGCGCCAGCAGCTTTAAGGTTTCAGATACGCAGTATTTT.

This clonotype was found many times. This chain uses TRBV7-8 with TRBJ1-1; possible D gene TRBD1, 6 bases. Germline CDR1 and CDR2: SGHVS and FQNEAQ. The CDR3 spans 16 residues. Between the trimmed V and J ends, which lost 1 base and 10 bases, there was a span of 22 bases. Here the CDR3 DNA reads TGTGCCAGCAGCTTAGAAGGGGGATCGAGGTCGGGGGGAGCTTTCTTT. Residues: CASSLEGGSRSGGAFF.

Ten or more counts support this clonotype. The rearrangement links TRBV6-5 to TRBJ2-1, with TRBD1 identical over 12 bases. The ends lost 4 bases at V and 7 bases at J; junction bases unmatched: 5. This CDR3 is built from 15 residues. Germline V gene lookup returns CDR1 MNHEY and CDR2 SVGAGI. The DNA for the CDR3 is TGTGCCAGCAGTTCCCGGGACAGGGGGCTGAATGAGCAGTTCTTC. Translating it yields CASSSRDRGLNEQFF.